This entry features one T cell receptor beta chain sequence. The data originate from a study of blood T cell repertoires in COVID-19. Across the whole study: PBMCs, B-cell-depleted T cells, or T cells provided the cDNA or gDNA that made up the material.

Methods used by the authors: Researchers report that nucleated cell counts were estimated from reference gene primer amplification. Clones were sequenced by immunoSEQ multiplex PCR, and TCRdb holds only the in-frame ones, with some missing. D and trimming come from the DNA, and the V and J calls and clone size come from that table. This table holds under 300,000 clones, roughly 77% found once. This CDR3 region has 17 residues. CDR1 and CDR2 from the germline V gene are LGHNA and YSLEER. Trimming left V 5 bases short and J 4 bases short, with 23 bases between. This sequence was found in a woman at least 80 years old with acute or convalescent COVID-19. The chain uses TRBV4-3 and TRBJ1-2; TRBD1 is a possible D gene (6 bases). The specimen was peripheral blood. CDR3 sequence reads: CASSEGGGVRGAYGYTF. The CDR3 bases are TGCGCCAGCAGCGAAGGGGGAGGGGTTCGCGGAGCCTATGGCTACACCTTC.